This T cell receptor beta chain was recovered during a study of response to subunit inactivated influenza vaccine. General study points: Seasonal influenza vaccination, on each occasion, was suggested by the authors to recruit few new T cells.

This clonotype was detected ten times or more. Its specificity is not known. The V end was cut by 2 bases, the J end by 0 bases, with 14 bases between. This CDR3 has 16 amino acids. Germline V gene lookup returns CDR1 DFQATT and CDR2 SNEGSKA (reference sequence). TCRdb processed the RT-PCR reads anew with MiXCR; each CDR3 protein has one entry. Of hundreds of thousands of distinct CDR3 sequences in the sample, 11% were seen once. This clonotype was obtained from a man between 45 and 60 years old who received an inactivated influenza vaccine. This chain connects TRBV20-1 to TRBJ2-1, with a weak D call TRBD2 (6 bases). Sample: PBMCs from blood, taken 40 to 50 days after vaccination. The CDR3 reads CSARSIDGSSYNEQFF. The CDR3, as DNA: TGCAGTGCTAGATCAATAGACGGGAGCTCCTACAATGAGCAGTTCTTC.